The T cell receptor (beta chain) described here comes from a study of metastatic and nonmetastatic thyroid tumors. Study context: Repertoires were compared across blood and tumor or nodule tissue from malignant and benign thyroid patients. The study, taken as a whole, reports: It was reportedly found that TCR beta diversity was significantly higher in malignant thyroid tumors than in benign nodules, a difference seen in both blood and tumor samples.

With 6 bases removed from V and 2 bases from J, the gap between germline ends came to 10 bases. In germline, CDR1 is DFQATT, CDR2 SNEGSKA (reference sequence). The CDR3 is 12 residues long. In the source study's methods: Clinicopathological groups supplied CDR3 differences that were used to build a distant-metastasis classifier for papillary thyroid cancer. TCRdb re-called clones from the PCR reads using MiXCR. Here the V and J calls rest on TCRdb's processing, not on the authors' analysis. Of approximately 35,000 clones in the sample, over 20% were seen once. No treatment had been given to any patient before thyroid surgery. This clone was counted many times. Its antigen is unknown.

This sequence joins TRBV20-1 and TRBJ1-2; D is ambiguous. This TCR came from a male donor with papillary thyroid cancer or a benign thyroid nodule (not recorded which). Some clones in this sample may be carry-over from other donors' samples. The sequenced material came from tumor tissue. The CDR3 sequence is CSASGENYGYTF. The CDR3 coding sequence is TGCAGTGCCTCAGGAGAGAACTATGGCTACACCTTC.